What follows is one T cell receptor beta chain and its context. This entry is derived from a study of blood T cell repertoires in COVID-19. Overall study: Acute and convalescent COVID-19 samples came from the United States, Italy and Spain. PBMCs, B-cell-depleted T cells, or T cells provided the cDNA or gDNA that made up the material.

Original methodology: The authors estimated nucleated cell counts from reference gene primer amplification. Produced via immunoSEQ multiplex PCR; TCRdb's table is partial and in-frame only. The V and J calls and the clone size are those of that table, but D and trimming were determined from the DNA. Among 80,000 or so clones listed, about nine tenths were seen once. This CDR3 region has 14 residues. CDR1 and CDR2 (germline): SGHDN, FVKESK. Trimming took 1 base from V and 1 from J, leaving 8 bases between them. The source is a man in his fifties with acute or convalescent COVID-19. Sequencing was performed on peripheral blood. The chain is built from TRBV14 and TRBJ2-7; weak D call: TRBD1 (5 bases). The CDR3 DNA reads as TGTGCCAGCAGCCAAGTGACAGTGTCCTACGAGCAGTACTTC. Its translation is CASSQVTVSYEQYF.